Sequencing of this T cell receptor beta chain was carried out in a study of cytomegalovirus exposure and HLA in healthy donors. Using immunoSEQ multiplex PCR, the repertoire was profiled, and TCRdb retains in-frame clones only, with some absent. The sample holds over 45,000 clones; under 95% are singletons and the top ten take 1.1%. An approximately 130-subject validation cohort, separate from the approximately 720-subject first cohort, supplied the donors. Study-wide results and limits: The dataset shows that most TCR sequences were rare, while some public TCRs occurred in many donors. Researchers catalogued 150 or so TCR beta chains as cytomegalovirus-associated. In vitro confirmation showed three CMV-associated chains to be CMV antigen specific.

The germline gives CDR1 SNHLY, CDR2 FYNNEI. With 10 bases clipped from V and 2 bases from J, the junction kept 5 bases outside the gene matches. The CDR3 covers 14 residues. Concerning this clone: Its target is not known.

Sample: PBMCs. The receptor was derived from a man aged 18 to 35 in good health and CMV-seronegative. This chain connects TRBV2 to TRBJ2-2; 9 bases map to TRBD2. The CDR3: CANRLAENTGELFF. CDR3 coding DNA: TGTGCCAACCGACTAGCGGAAAACACCGGGGAGCTGTTTTTT.